Given below is one TCR beta chain in context. Its antigen remains undetermined. No base qualities exist here, and no much larger clone lies one base off it. This record comes from a study of CD8+ T cells in alopecia areata (dated by TCRdb to between 2017 and 2018). Regarding the research as a whole: The treated patients, all with moderate-to-severe alopecia areata, were enrolled in an open-label pilot trial of oral tofacitinib given at 5 to 10 mg twice daily. The RNA source kit depended on sample type: the PAXgene miRNA kit for fixed scalp, the miRNeasy kit for PBMCs, and the RNeasy kit for mouse skin. Scalp clonality was compared across normal scalp (n=4), patchy alopecia areata scalp (n=8), and alopecia totalis/universalis scalp (n=8). To study T cell clonal expansion in alopecia areata, the researchers applied high-throughput TCRbeta sequencing to both the C3H/HeJ mouse model and human patients. On the human side, TCRbeta sequencing was run on scalp tissue and on sorted CD4+ and CD8+ peripheral blood T cells from healthy controls and from alopecia areata patients with either patchy or totalis/universalis disease. TCRbeta CDR3 regions were amplified by immunoSEQ multiplex PCR with 35 Vbeta forward and 13 Jbeta reverse primers. Tofacitinib was administered for 6 to 18 months, and 6 months of follow-up off drug were then conducted to assess delayed response and recurrence. Biopsies were taken from tofacitinib-treated patients at baseline and at 4 and 24 weeks of treatment, and a later scalp biopsy was taken in several of the tofacitinib-treated patients. Results and caveats for the whole study, not just this receptor: Shared TCR sequences between patients were less evident than in mice, which may be partly attributable to HLA diversity in the patient population. Compared with normal scalp, lesional scalp had higher clonality and more expanded CD8+ clones, particularly in alopecia totalis/universalis, a pattern that suggests antigenic drive. Unlike mouse skin, which is dominated by gammadelta T cells, normal human skin has resident alphabeta T cells that are also sequenced, and this complicates analysis of the scalp TCR repertoire.

Inclusive of the bounding cysteine and phenylalanine, the CDR3 is 15 residues long. The read is trimmed to its CDR3 DNA, 45 bases read in frame from base 1. CDR1 and CDR2, looked up from the germline V gene, are LGHNA and YSLEER. Trimming takes 0 bases from V and 4 bases from J, and the germline ends sit 12 bases apart. The time point label, as the study defines it: baseline before oral tofacitinib. From alopecia areata patients, peripheral blood was collected along with lesional scalp punch biopsies. PBMCs were isolated by density centrifugation and stained for CD3, CD4 and CD8, and CD4+ and CD8+ T cells were sorted on a FACSAria. The protocol used for the library was the immunoSEQ multiplex PCR assay. For TCR sequencing, RNA was extracted from every sample and reverse transcribed into cDNA to serve as template. SuperScript III was used to make first-strand cDNA, primed with a 2:1 mix of oligo-dT and random hexamers. A synthetic immune receptor repertoire was used to assess amplification bias, and residual bias was removed computationally. In the paper's pipeline: Raw reads were preprocessed for error removal, and CDR3 was defined according to IMGT conventions as running from the conserved cysteine to phenylalanine. Clonality was computed by normalizing Shannon entropy by log2 of the number of productive unique TCRs and subtracting the result from 1. Whether scalp clones were CD4 or CD8 was inferred by matching scalp TCRbeta sequences against CD4 and CD8 repertoires sorted from blood. Entries here come from immuneACCESS through TCRdb and include only in-frame sequences with V and J called. Some clones fail to appear in such tables; in the studies checked, an unresolved V gene covers under half of the shortfall, and the cause of the remainder is unknown. From that table come the V and J calls and clone size; the DNA was used to work out D and trimming. The sample yields around 140,000 clones; about three fifths were counted once. In total, the top ten clones hold roughly 6.7% of the sample.

This sequence originates from a human donor with alopecia areata. The sequenced sample was CD4+ T cells sorted from blood, obtained at week 0. The rearranged chain carries TRBV4-3 and TRBJ2-5; the D assignment is uncertain and may be TRBD1 or TRBD2, with 5 bases supporting each. The sequenced DNA: TGCGCCAGCAGCCAAGACTGGGCAGGGAGAGAGACCCAGTACTTC. This is translated as CASSQDWAGRETQYF.